These 29 T cell receptor beta chains share one sample of origin, sequenced in a study of cytomegalovirus exposure and HLA in healthy donors. PCR was performed using 60 Vbeta and 13 Jbeta primers. Sequencing was performed with immunoSEQ multiplex PCR; in TCRdb, only in-frame clones are kept and a portion is missing. The table includes approximately 70,000 clones, roughly 80% detected once. Sequencing was performed on PBMCs. These TCRs come from a woman aged 25-40 years in good health and CMV-seronegative.

The chain couples TRBV10-3 to TRBJ1-1; 10 bases line up with TRBD1. CDR1 and CDR2 from the germline V gene are ENHRY and SYGVKD. V gave up 9 bases and J gave up 4 bases; unmatched junction bases: 8. This CDR3 spans 14 amino acids. The CDR3 spells CAIRPGQGFTEAFF. The CDR3 DNA is TGTGCCATTCGACCGGGACAGGGGTTCACTGAAGCTTTCTTT.

The chain has TRBV7-2 and TRBJ2-3; TRBD2 agrees at 10 bases. CDR1 and CDR2 from the germline V gene are SGHTA and FQGNSA. There are 16 residues in the CDR3. V lost 3 bases and J lost 7; bases outside the gene matches: 10. CDR3 in amino acids: CASSFSPAGGRYTQYF. In DNA form, the CDR3 reads TGTGCCAGCAGCTTCAGTCCAGCGGGGGGGCGTTATACGCAGTATTTT.

The chain's CDR3 is CASSLSTGGNQPQHF. The CDR3 DNA follows: TGTGCCAGCAGTTTATCGACAGGGGGAAATCAGCCCCAGCATTTT. This chain joins TRBV27 and TRBJ1-5; the match to TRBD1 covers 9 bases. Germline assignment: CDR1 MNHEY and CDR2 SMNVEV (reference sequence). V trimming: 0 bases; J trimming: 4 bases; junction bases outside the gene matches: 1. The CDR3 totals 15 residues.

V is TRBV5-1 and J is TRBJ1-6, with D possibly matching TRBD1 (6 bases). The CDR3 extends over 16 amino acids. CDR1 SGHRS and CDR2 YFSETQ come from the germline V gene. V was shortened by 5 bases and J by 7 bases, with 19 bases between the two germline ends. This CDR3 reads CASRIQGGHRNSPLHF. The CDR3 coding sequence is TGCGCCAGCAGAATACAGGGAGGGCATAGAAATTCACCCCTCCACTTT.

The CDR3 nucleotides are TGTGCCAGTAGTCCCCAGATGGGGCGGACTGAAGCTTTCTTT. It translates to CASSPQMGRTEAFF. The chain combines TRBV19 with TRBJ1-1; D might be TRBD1 (5 bases). Germline V gene lookup returns CDR1 LNHDA and CDR2 SQIVND (reference sequence). The CDR3 loop spans 14 amino acids. V lost 5 bases and J 5 bases, leaving 15 bases between the germline ends.

This clone was counted a single time. The chain employs TRBV5-1 and TRBJ2-2, with a tentative D call TRBD1 (7 bases). This CDR3 has 15 residues. Trimming pared 6 bases from V and 2 bases from J, leaving 14 bases between. CDR1 and CDR2 (germline): SGHRS, YFSETQ. CDR3 DNA: TGCGCCAGCATCGCGGGACAGAGCAACACCGGGGAGCTGTTTTTT. Translation gives CASIAGQSNTGELFF.

The J gene is TRBJ1-4, the V gene TRBV28, with 9 bases lining up with TRBD1. Germline-derived CDR1 and CDR2 are MDHEN and SYDVKM. This CDR3 is built from 17 residues. J lost 8 bases, V lost 6 bases, and 16 bases had no gene match. The CDR3 is CASRHWGSGTGKEKLFF. The CDR3 nucleotides are TGTGCCAGCAGGCATTGGGGATCCGGGACAGGGAAGGAAAAACTGTTTTTT.

The chain uses TRBV2 and TRBJ2-3, with 7 bases matching TRBD1. V lost 9 bases to trimming and J lost 0 bases; unmatched junction nucleotides: 6. Germline V gene lookup returns CDR1 SNHLY and CDR2 FYNNEI. This CDR3 has 14 amino acids. CDR3 in amino acids: CARREQGSTDTQYF. The CDR3 bases are TGTGCCAGAAGGGAACAGGGGAGCACAGATACGCAGTATTTT. Drawing the rest from reference TRBV2 and TRBJ2-3, the complete variable domain is EPEVTQTPSHQVTQMGQEVILRCVPISNHLYFYWYRQILGQKVEFLVSFYNNEISEKSEIFDDQFSVERPDGSNFTLKIRSTKLEDSAMYFCARREQGSTDTQYFGPGTRLTVL.

The rearrangement uses TRBV9 and TRBJ2-5, with 7 bases lining up with TRBD2. The CDR3 is made up of 17 amino acids. From germline, CDR1 is SGDLS and CDR2 YYNGEE. With V trimmed by 1 base and J by 5 bases, 14 bases remained unmatched. The CDR3 is CASSVTSGGGKRETQYF. CDR3 in DNA: TGTGCCAGCAGCGTAACTTCAGGCGGGGGAAAACGGGAGACCCAGTACTTC.

The chain links TRBV18 to TRBJ1-1; 8 bases line up with TRBD1. Unmatched junction bases numbered 6, after V lost 5 bases and J lost 4 bases. The germline V gene has CDR1 KGHSH and CDR2 LQKENI. This CDR3 is 14 amino acids long. The CDR3 nucleotides are TGTGCCAGCTCAGCGGACAGGGTTACCACTGAAGCTTTCTTT. This sequence encodes CASSADRVTTEAFF.

This rearrangement joins TRBV7-6 to TRBJ2-7, with 8 bases that match TRBD1. V trimming: 1 base; J trimming: 6 bases; junction bases outside the gene matches: 5. This CDR3 has 14 amino acids. CDR1 is SGHVS and CDR2 is FNYEAQ in the germline V gene. CDR3 sequence reads: CASSLGQGASEQYF. CDR3 DNA sequence: TGTGCCAGCAGCTTAGGGCAGGGGGCGAGCGAGCAGTACTTC.

In this sample, this clone is medium-sized. The genes are TRBV2 and TRBJ1-4; 9 nucleotides match TRBD1. J was trimmed by 10 bases and V by 3 bases; bases with no gene match: 15. Germline CDR1 reads SNHLY; CDR2 reads FYNNEI. The CDR3 totals 17 residues. CDR3 protein: CASSDNSGGQGDGKLFF. In DNA, the CDR3 is TGTGCCAGCAGTGATAACTCTGGGGGACAGGGAGACGGAAAACTGTTTTTT.

V is TRBV11-2 and J is TRBJ2-7; 10 positions match TRBD1. CDR1 and CDR2 (germline): SGHAT, FQNNGV. The CDR3 has 14 amino acids. With V trimmed by 5 bases and J by 5 bases, 6 bases remained unmatched. In DNA form, the CDR3 reads TGTGCCAGCAGCCGCGACAGGGGGCTCAACGAGCAGTACTTC. Protein: CASSRDRGLNEQYF.

This chain connects TRBV30 to TRBJ1-1; TRBD1 matches 10 bases. V trimming: 5 bases; J trimming: 1 base; junction bases outside the gene matches: 10. CDR1 and CDR2 from the germline V gene are GTSNPN and SVGIG (reference sequence). The CDR3 runs 16 residues. CDR3 in DNA: TGTGCCTGGGTGACAGGGGGCATATCTTGGAACACTGAAGCTTTCTTT. Its translation is CAWVTGGISWNTEAFF. The complete variable domain, with remaining parts taken from reference TRBV30 and TRBJ1-1, reads SQTIHQWPATLVQPVGSPLSLECTVEGTSNPNLYWYRQAAGRGLQLLFYSVGIGQISSEVPQNLSASRPQDRQFILSSKKLLLSDSGFYLCAWVTGGISWNTEAFFGQGTRLTVV.

The rearrangement links TRBV9 to TRBJ2-1; 8 positions agree with TRBD2. Germline lookup yields CDR1 SGDLS and CDR2 YYNGEE. Trimming at V came to 3 bases and at J to 4 bases, leaving 6 bases not matched to a gene. This CDR3 region has 15 residues. In nucleotides, the CDR3 is TGTGCCAGCAGCGCCGGGACTAGGCAGTACAATGAGCAGTTCTTC. Amino acid sequence: CASSAGTRQYNEQFF.

This clone was counted once. The chain has TRBV7-2 and TRBJ2-3, with 8 bases lining up with TRBD2. V was pared by 6 bases and J by 5 bases, with 13 bases of the junction left unmatched. The CDR3 totals 16 residues. The germline V gene has CDR1 SGHTA and CDR2 FQGNSA. The CDR3 sequence: CASRQLAGGQGDTQYF. The DNA for the CDR3 is TGTGCCAGCAGACAGCTAGCGGGCGGGCAGGGAGATACGCAGTATTTT.

V gene TRBV29-1 combines with J gene TRBJ1-1; D not certain. Germline CDR1 is SQVTM and CDR2 is ANQGSEA. This CDR3 spans 12 amino acids. V dropped 4 bases and J dropped 1 base, with 7 bases sitting between them. In nucleotides, the CDR3 is TGCAGCGTTGTACAGTCGAACACTGAAGCTTTCTTT. This encodes CSVVQSNTEAFF.

The chain links TRBV29-1 to TRBJ1-2; D remains ambiguous. V was cut by 5 bases and J by 3 bases, with 10 bases left in between. The CDR3 has 12 residues. Germline CDR1 is SQVTM and CDR2 is ANQGSEA. The chain's CDR3 is CSVIELHYGYTF. In DNA, the CDR3 is TGCAGCGTTATTGAGCTACACTATGGCTACACCTTC.

The chain couples TRBV2 to TRBJ2-7; possible D gene TRBD1, 6 bases. Germline V gene data show CDR1 as SNHLY and CDR2 as FYNNEI. The CDR3 totals 13 residues. V was cut by 10 bases and J by 5 bases, with 18 bases left in between. The CDR3 loop is CAMGGGPSHEQYF. In nucleotides, the CDR3 is TGTGCCATGGGTGGGGGCCCGTCCCACGAGCAGTACTTC. The whole variable domain, remainder taken from reference TRBV2 and TRBJ2-7, is EPEVTQTPSHQVTQMGQEVILRCVPISNHLYFYWYRQILGQKVEFLVSFYNNEISEKSEIFDDQFSVERPDGSNFTLKIRSTKLEDSAMYFCAMGGGPSHEQYFGPGTRLTVT.

V and J are TRBV18 and TRBJ1-2; 8 nucleotides agree with TRBD1. There are 16 residues in the CDR3. With V trimmed by 1 base and J by 1 base, 5 bases remained unmatched. Germline V CDR1 and CDR2: KGHSH, LQKENI. CDR3 DNA: TGTGCCAGCTCACCACTAGACAGGGGCAGTAACTATGGCTACACCTTC. Its translation: CASSPLDRGSNYGYTF.

This clone was counted between two and nine times. V usage is TRBV5-4 and J usage is TRBJ2-3, with a possible D match to TRBD2 (5 bases). The V gene's germline CDR1 is SGHNT and CDR2 YYREEE (reference sequence). The CDR3 extends over 15 amino acids. V was clipped by 4 bases and J by 6 bases, with 18 bases between them. CDR3 sequence reads: CASSRGLPSDDTQYF. CDR3 DNA sequence: TGTGCCAGCAGCCGGGGTCTTCCGTCTGATGATACGCAGTATTTT. Drawing the rest from reference TRBV5-4 and TRBJ2-3, the complete variable domain is ETGVTQSPTHLIKTRGQQVTLRCSSQSGHNTVSWYQQALGQGPQFIFQYYREEENGRGNFPPRFSGLQFPNYSSELNVNALELDDSALYLCASSRGLPSDDTQYFGPGTRLTVL.

This clone appeared a single time. The V gene is TRBV9, the J gene TRBJ1-5; TRBD1 matches at 11 bases. Germline V gives CDR1 SGDLS, CDR2 YYNGEE. This CDR3 has 15 residues. V gave up 0 bases and J gave up 5 bases; unmatched junction bases: 1. CDR3 loop: CASSVGTGGYQPQHF. The CDR3 DNA reads TGTGCCAGCAGCGTAGGGACAGGGGGCTATCAGCCCCAGCATTTT.

This rearrangement joins TRBV9 to TRBJ2-2; no clear D. Germline V gene lookup returns CDR1 SGDLS and CDR2 YYNGEE. Trimming left V 0 bases short and J 2 bases short, with 11 bases between. This CDR3 region has 16 residues. Here the CDR3 reads CASSVGRSSNTGELFF. CDR3 nucleotide sequence: TGTGCCAGCAGCGTAGGTCGGAGCAGCAACACCGGGGAGCTGTTTTTT.

This chain uses TRBV10-2 with TRBJ2-3; no definite D call. This CDR3 comprises 14 residues. CDR1 is WSHSY and CDR2 is SAAADI in the germline V gene. The V end was cut by 1 base, the J end by 0 bases, with 5 bases between. The CDR3 bases are TGCGCCAGCAGTGAGTGGCCAAGCACAGATACGCAGTATTTT. It is translated as CASSEWPSTDTQYF.

This clone was picked up one time. The chain combines TRBV19 with TRBJ1-2; the match to TRBD1 covers 10 bases. CDR1 LNHDA and CDR2 SQIVND come from the germline V gene (reference sequence). With 5 bases clipped from V and 8 bases from J, the junction kept 11 bases outside the gene matches. This CDR3 contains 15 residues. The CDR3 DNA reads as TGTGCCAGTAGTGAAGGACAGGGGGTCTACTTCGGCTACACCTTC. It is translated as CASSEGQGVYFGYTF.

The chain is built from TRBV6-4 and TRBJ2-3, with 9 bases matching TRBD2. The V gene end was trimmed by 0 bases and the J gene end by 2 bases; junction bases not matched to a gene: 3. Germline V gene sequence: CDR1 MRHNA, CDR2 SNTAGT. The CDR3 extends over 16 amino acids. CDR3 sequence reads: CASSDSGGGVTDTQYF. CDR3 in DNA: TGTGCCAGCAGTGACTCGGGCGGGGGGGTCACAGATACGCAGTATTTT.

The chain carries TRBV9 and TRBJ2-1; 10 positions match TRBD1. The germline gives CDR1 SGDLS, CDR2 YYNGEE. The CDR3 has 15 residues. V dropped 4 bases and J dropped 6; count of bases not matched to a gene: 7. CDR3 in DNA: TGTGCCAGCAGCCCCCTTGGGACAGGGGCCAATGAGCAGTTCTTC. Translating it yields CASSPLGTGANEQFF.

This clone turned up a few times. The chain couples TRBV9 to TRBJ1-2; no clear D gene. Germline V gives CDR1 SGDLS, CDR2 YYNGEE. V dropped 2 bases and J dropped 8 bases, with 13 bases sitting between them. CDR3 length: 13 residues. The CDR3 reads CASSVREKEGYTF. CDR3 nucleotides: TGTGCCAGCAGCGTCAGAGAAAAGGAGGGCTACACCTTC.

The rearrangement uses TRBV30 and TRBJ1-6, with 7 bases identical to TRBD1. The CDR3 runs 13 residues. V lost 8 bases, J lost 7 bases, and 8 bases stayed unmatched. Germline CDR1 reads GTSNPN; CDR2 reads SVGIG (reference sequence). The CDR3 region is CARGQERNSPLHF. In nucleotides, the CDR3 is TGTGCCCGAGGACAGGAACGAAATTCACCCCTCCACTTT.